In this sample, the clone carrying this T cell receptor (beta chain) turned up a few times. The antigen is unknown. This entry is derived from a study of T cell repertoires in cytomegalovirus infection. Study-wide context: Epitope selection comprised recently identified HLA-C-restricted CMV epitopes and well-studied HLA-B-restricted CMV epitopes. TCR beta signatures that were public indicated CMV infection and matching HLA type.

Study-wide points: Identification of carriers of CMV plus the relevant HLA was performed using cumulative public TCR beta family frequency. The ex vivo response showed dominance by HLA-C-restricted CMV-specific TCR beta clonotypes.

TCRdb re-analysed the reads in MiXCR, keeping a single row per CDR3 protein. The data contain about 920,000 distinct CDR3 sequences, 30% to 40% of them singletons. Germline V gene lookup returns CDR1 LGHNA and CDR2 YNFKEQ. J lost 3 bases, V lost 3 bases, and 5 bases had no gene match. There are 16 residues in the CDR3. The origin of this receptor is a human donor in good health (CMV status not recorded). Some clones in this sample may be carry-over from other donors' samples. The gene calls are TRBV4-2 and TRBJ2-3; 11 bases are a match to TRBD2. The sequencing used cultured CD8+ T cells from PBMCs, collected from culture after CMV antigen stimulation. CDR3 coding DNA: TGTGCCAGCAGCCAGATTAGCGGGGGGGCAACAGATACGCAGTATTTT. Translated, it gives CASSQISGGATDTQYF.